The 6 T cell receptor beta chains presented below share a single source sample, sequenced in a study of human T cells and chemical hapten exposure. Regarding time point: patch test 3, about 24 weeks after DPC sensitization. Treatment in this sample: therapeutic diphenylcyclopropenone sensitization with weekly scalp DPC. TCRdb re-called the RACE reads with MiXCR, one entry per CDR3 protein. This table has 210,000 or so distinct CDR3 sequences, around a quarter appearing once. The specimen was whole blood, collected in connection with sensitization to the hapten diphenylcyclopropenone (DPC). All receptors come from a woman between 35 and 50 years old with alopecia areata. Some clones in this sample may be carry-over from other donors' samples.

This chain uses TRBV6-5 with TRBJ2-7; TRBD1 aligns across 7 bases. The germline CDR1 and CDR2 sequences are MNHEY and SVGAGI. V lost 5 bases, J lost 1 base, and 8 bases stayed unmatched. The CDR3 totals 15 residues. CDR3 DNA sequence: TGTGCCAGCAGTCAACTCGGACAGGTGTCCTACGAGCAGTACTTC. Its translation: CASSQLGQVSYEQYF.

This chain joins TRBV6-1 and TRBJ1-5; 9 bases are shared with TRBD1. Germline V gene data show CDR1 as MNHNS and CDR2 as SASEGT. With 6 bases clipped from V and 2 bases from J, the junction kept 2 bases outside the gene matches. This CDR3 has 14 residues. The CDR3 DNA reads as TGTGCCAGCAGGCGGACAGGGGGCAATCAGCCCCAGCATTTT. The encoded protein is CASRRTGGNQPQHF.

The V gene is TRBV5-1, the J gene TRBJ2-5, with a weak D call TRBD2 (5 bases). V lost 3 bases, J lost 3 bases, and 6 bases lay in between. Per the germline V gene, CDR1 is SGHRS and CDR2 is YFSETQ. This CDR3 has 12 amino acids. This CDR3 is CASSWGEETQYF. In nucleotides, the CDR3 is TGCGCCAGCAGCTGGGGAGAAGAGACCCAGTACTTC.

The chain has TRBV4-2 and TRBJ1-4; D possibly corresponds to TRBD1 (5 bases). The V end was cut by 4 bases, the J end by 4 bases, with 16 bases between. The CDR3 contains 16 residues. Looked up from germline, CDR1 is LGHNA and CDR2 is YNFKEQ. For the CDR3, the DNA is TGTGCCAGCAGCCCCGAGATGACAGCCATTAATGAAAAACTGTTTTTT. Translation: CASSPEMTAINEKLFF.

The chain links TRBV20-1 to TRBJ2-7; D gene unclear. The germline V and J ends were trimmed by 3 bases and 4 bases, with 4 bases remaining between them. The CDR3 consists of 10 residues. Germline-derived CDR1 and CDR2 are DFQATT and SNEGSKA (reference sequence). The CDR3 coding sequence is TGCAGTGCTAGTTTTTACGAGCAGTACTTC. Its translation: CSASFYEQYF.

The chain is built from TRBV4-2 and TRBJ2-7; 8 positions match TRBD1. The V and J ends lost 5 bases and 0 bases, in that order; junction bases with no gene match: 9. Germline-derived CDR1 and CDR2 are LGHNA and YNFKEQ. This CDR3 spans 16 amino acids. The CDR3 DNA follows: TGTGCCAGCAGCGCCCGATTAGGACAGGGCTCCTACGAGCAGTACTTC. Translation: CASSARLGQGSYEQYF.